The 9 T cell receptor beta chains given below trace back to one sample, sequenced in a study of cytomegalovirus exposure and HLA in healthy donors. The PCR made use of 60 Vbeta and 13 Jbeta primers. Using immunoSEQ multiplex PCR, the repertoire was profiled, and TCRdb retains in-frame clones only, with some absent. The sample yields 65,000 to 85,000 clones, around a tenth seen once. The sample taken for sequencing was PBMCs. Receptor source: a man aged 55 to 70 in good health and CMV-seropositive.

In this sample, this clone turned up a few times. V and J are TRBV16 and TRBJ1-4; 10 bases are shared with TRBD1. The J segment lost 4 bases and the V segment lost 5 bases, leaving 4 bases of the junction unmatched. In germline, CDR1 is KGHSY, CDR2 FQNENV. There are 15 residues in the CDR3. As DNA, the CDR3 is TGTGCCAGCAGCGACAGGGGGCAAGGTAATGAAAAACTGTTTTTT. Residues: CASSDRGQGNEKLFF. The full variable domain, completed using reference TRBV16 and TRBJ1-4, is GEEVAQTPKHLVRGEGQKAKLYCAPIKGHSYVFWYQQVLKNEFKFLISFQNENVFDETGMPKERFSAKCLPNSPCSLEIQATKLEDSAVYFCASSDRGQGNEKLFFGSGTQLSVL.

The genes are TRBV5-1 and TRBJ2-7, with no clear D. V lost 4 bases, J lost 0 bases, and 11 bases lay in between. This CDR3 has 14 amino acids. Looked up from germline, CDR1 is SGHRS and CDR2 is YFSETQ. The CDR3 loop is CASSLGPSSYEQYV. The CDR3 DNA reads TGCGCCAGCAGCCTCGGACCTAGCTCCTACGAGCAGTACGTC.

V and J are TRBV27 and TRBJ1-2, with TRBD1 identical over 8 bases. The CDR3 extends over 16 amino acids. V shed 6 bases and J 5 bases; nucleotides not matched to a gene: 14. CDR1 and CDR2 (germline): MNHEY, SMNVEV (reference sequence). Here the CDR3 reads CASSGTGRSDGYGYTF. In nucleotides, the CDR3 is TGTGCCAGCAGCGGGACAGGACGCAGCGATGGGTATGGCTACACCTTC.

The rearrangement uses TRBV6-5 and TRBJ1-2, with D hard to call. Germline V gene data show CDR1 as MNHEY and CDR2 as SVGAGI. The CDR3 is made up of 14 amino acids. The germline V and J ends were trimmed by 7 bases and 4 bases, with 16 bases remaining between them. CDR3 protein: CASKTLGVPYGYTF. In DNA, the CDR3 is TGTGCCAGCAAGACTCTCGGGGTTCCCTATGGCTACACCTTC.

The V and J genes are TRBV7-3 and TRBJ1-1; maybe TRBD1 (6 bases). The germline V gene encodes CDR1 SGHTA and CDR2 FQGTGA. This CDR3 comprises 16 residues. The V gene lost 2 bases and the J gene lost 4 bases, with 17 bases spanning the gap. CDR3 coding DNA: TGTGCCAGCAGCTTAGGGGGGGCGGGGAGTCGCACTGAAGCTTTCTTT. Its translation: CASSLGGAGSRTEAFF.

The CDR3 sequence is CASSALRDSTDTQYF. CDR3 DNA: TGTGCCAGCAGCGCACTGCGGGACAGCACAGATACGCAGTATTTT. The rearrangement uses TRBV9 and TRBJ2-3; D may be TRBD2 (6 bases). The CDR3 sequence is 15 residues long. The germline V gene has CDR1 SGDLS and CDR2 YYNGEE. Trimming removed 3 bases at V and 0 bases at J, with 11 bases between.

The table lists this clone with a few counts. This chain connects TRBV9 to TRBJ1-1; D is possibly TRBD1 (5 bases). Germline CDR1 is SGDLS and CDR2 is YYNGEE. The CDR3 is 14 amino acids. Trimming removed 3 bases at V and 2 bases at J, with 11 bases between. CDR3 bases: TGTGCCAGCAGCGCGGGACTGCTAAACACTGAAGCTTTCTTT. It encodes CASSAGLLNTEAFF.

V is TRBV7-3 and J is TRBJ2-1, with a tentative D call TRBD2 (6 bases). Germline V gene sequence: CDR1 SGHTA, CDR2 FQGTGA. This CDR3 contains 15 residues. The V and J ends lost 0 bases and 5 bases respectively, with 11 bases between them. The CDR3 loop reads CASSLTFGGNNEQFF. The CDR3 DNA reads TGTGCCAGCAGCTTAACGTTCGGCGGGAACAATGAGCAGTTCTTC.

The J gene is TRBJ2-3, the V gene TRBV5-6; D call uncertain. CDR3 length: 12 amino acids. Per the germline V gene, CDR1 is SGHDT and CDR2 is YYEEEE. The V end lost 4 bases, the J end lost 2 bases, and 5 bases lay between the germline ends. The CDR3, as DNA: TGTGCCAGCAGCCCTTTCACAGATACGCAGTATTTT. It yields the protein CASSPFTDTQYF.